Included here is one TCR beta chain sequence, with context. CDR1 MDHEN and CDR2 SYDVKM come from the germline V gene. This CDR3 spans 14 amino acids. The ends were cut back, 5 bases at V and 0 bases at J, with 10 bases in the middle. The repertoire was sequenced with immunoSEQ multiplex PCR; TCRdb's copy has only in-frame clones and lacks some. The sample records some 90,000 clones, 85% to 90% being singletons. This entry comes from a study of control samples from healthy donors and cancer patients. The J gene is TRBJ2-5, the V gene TRBV28; D is perhaps TRBD2 (5 bases). The sample was blood. This receptor was identified in a woman aged 60 to 75 in good health. This CDR3 reads CASSTQRNQETQYF. The CDR3, as DNA: TGTGCCAGCAGTACTCAGCGGAACCAAGAGACCCAGTACTTC.